This T cell receptor beta chain came from a study of control samples from healthy donors and cancer patients. Profiling relied on immunoSEQ multiplex PCR, and the TCRdb table lists in-frame clones only, not all of them. The data show roughly 120,000 clones, approximately 88% seen once. The trim removed 5 bases at V and 2 bases at J, leaving 12 bases unmatched. This CDR3 spans 18 amino acids. Germline V gene lookup returns CDR1 SGHVS and CDR2 FQNEAQ. The V and J genes are TRBV7-8 and TRBJ1-6, with TRBD1 identical over 7 bases. Sequenced input: blood. This receptor was taken from a man in his fifties or sixties in good health. CDR3 sequence reads: CASSPTLTGSAYNSPLHF. CDR3 in DNA: TGTGCCAGCAGCCCCACATTGACAGGGTCGGCCTATAATTCACCCCTCCACTTT.